These 14 T cell receptor beta chains came from one sample sequenced in a study of T-cell memory formation after mild COVID-19. TCRdb re-analysed the 5' RACE reads in MiXCR, keeping a single row per CDR3 protein. The repertoire holds about 400,000 distinct CDR3 sequences, with 23% as singletons. The sequencing input was PBMCs or a T cell subset sorted from them (not recorded which). These receptors originate from an adult woman who had mild COVID-19 (a few samples of this study predate the infection). Cell type and time point are not known.

The chain carries TRBV10-3 and TRBJ2-5; 7 bases agree with TRBD1. Losses at the gene ends were 6 bases for V and 2 bases for J; bases not matched to a gene: 6. Germline V gene data show CDR1 as ENHRY and CDR2 as SYGVKD. CDR3 length equals 14 residues. The CDR3, as DNA: TGTGCCATCAGGGGGGACAGTACACAAGAGACCCAGTACTTC. It yields the protein CAIRGDSTQETQYF.

The gene calls are TRBV27 and TRBJ2-3, with no clear D. CDR3 length equals 15 residues. Trimming removed 6 bases from V and 1 base from J, with 14 bases in between. CDR1 and CDR2 (germline): MNHEY, SMNVEV (reference sequence). The CDR3 DNA reads TGTGCCAGCAGCTGGTCGGACGGACGCACAGATACGCAGTATTTT. Its translation is CASSWSDGRTDTQYF.

V usage is TRBV4-3 and J usage is TRBJ2-2; D gene ambiguous. Germline V gives CDR1 LGHNA, CDR2 YSLEER. The V end lost 3 bases, the J end lost 5 bases, and 13 bases lay between the germline ends. The CDR3 length is 15 residues. In nucleotides, the CDR3 is TGCGCCAGCAGCCAGCCGAACTCTAATACCGGGGAGCTGTTTTTT. This gives the protein CASSQPNSNTGELFF.

This clonotype was counted ten times or more. The V call is TRBV5-1, the J call TRBJ2-7, with a tentative D call TRBD1 (6 bases). The germline gives CDR1 SGHRS, CDR2 YFSETQ. V was clipped by 4 bases and J by 6 bases, with 23 bases between them. The CDR3 totals 16 residues. DNA of the CDR3: TGCGCCAGCAGCAACCCGAGGGGGTCTAGCCTCGGCGAGCAGTACTTC. The encoded protein is CASSNPRGSSLGEQYF.

The chain uses TRBV7-6 and TRBJ2-3; 11 positions agree with TRBD2. Germline lookup yields CDR1 SGHVS and CDR2 FNYEAQ. Germline trimming cut 1 base from V and 3 bases from J; bases unmatched to any gene: 6. The CDR3 covers 17 residues. The CDR3 DNA is TGTGCCAGCAGCTTAGGACCACTAGCGGGAGCAACAGATACGCAGTATTTT. It translates to CASSLGPLAGATDTQYF.

V and J are TRBV28 and TRBJ2-1, with D uncertain. V shed 3 bases and J shed 5 bases, with 20 bases lying between them. The CDR3 extends over 17 amino acids. Germline loops: CDR1 MDHEN, CDR2 SYDVKM. This chain's CDR3 is CASSFPRRRLGNNEQFF. In DNA, the CDR3 is TGTGCCAGCAGTTTTCCCAGGAGACGGCTTGGGAACAATGAGCAGTTCTTC.

This clonotype was observed a handful of times. The gene calls are TRBV18 and TRBJ2-3, with 10 bases lining up with TRBD2. The CDR3 has 14 residues. Germline CDR1 and CDR2: KGHSH and LQKENI. J gave up 6 bases and V 8 bases, and 8 bases lay outside the gene matches. CDR3: CASRGLANPDTQYF. CDR3 coding DNA: TGTGCCAGCCGGGGACTAGCGAACCCGGATACGCAGTATTTT.

The rearrangement joins TRBV9 to TRBJ2-4; D uncertain. Germline CDR1 and CDR2: SGDLS and YYNGEE. Trimming took off 3 bases at V and 2 bases at J, with 9 bases between the two ends. The CDR3 length is 14 residues. CDR3 nucleotides: TGTGCCAGCAGCGCTAGTCCAACCAAAAACATTCAGTACTTC. Amino acids: CASSASPTKNIQYF.

To note about this clonotype: At one end the junction does not follow the germline gene, possibly because of a read error. The chain employs TRBV5-5 and TRBJ2-1, with D maybe TRBD1 (5 bases). Per the germline V gene, CDR1 is SGHKS and CDR2 is YYEKEE (reference sequence). The CDR3 covers 16 residues. The CDR3 bases are TGTGCCAGCAGTTCTCAGGGTTATGTCTCCTTCAATGAGCAGTTCTTC. The encoded protein is CASSSQGYVSFNEQFF.

This clonotype has more than one count but fewer than ten. J is TRBJ2-7 and V is TRBV5-1; possibly TRBD1 for D (5 bases). From germline, CDR1 is SGHRS and CDR2 YFSETQ. Trimming left V 2 bases short and J 7 bases short, with 13 bases between. The CDR3 has 13 residues. The chain's CDR3 is CASSLPPPGEQYF. Here the CDR3 DNA reads TGCGCCAGCAGCTTACCCCCCCCAGGGGAGCAGTACTTC. Looking up the rest from reference TRBV5-1 and TRBJ2-7 gives the full variable domain: KAGVTQTPRYLIKTRGQQVTLSCSPISGHRSVSWYQQTPGQGLQFLFEYFSETQRNKGNFPGRFSGRQFSNSRSEMNVSTLELGDSALYLCASSLPPPGEQYFGPGTRLTVT.

The chain couples TRBV12-3 or TRBV12-4 to TRBJ1-1; unclear D gene. There are 16 residues in the CDR3. With 1 base removed from V and 3 bases from J, the gap between germline ends came to 15 bases. The CDR3 sequence: CASSLGVSQVDTEAFF. The CDR3 nucleotides read TGTGCCAGCAGTTTAGGCGTCAGCCAGGTGGACACTGAAGCTTTCTTT.

This clonotype turned up a few times. This chain connects TRBV3-1 to TRBJ2-7; TRBD1 matches 7 bases. J gave up 3 bases and V 4 bases, and 6 bases lay outside the gene matches. Germline CDR1 is LGHDT and CDR2 is YNNKEL (reference sequence). This CDR3 is built from 14 residues. The CDR3 DNA reads TGTGCCAGCAGCCGACCGGGACAGCGCTACGAGCAGTACTTC. Translation: CASSRPGQRYEQYF.

The chain links TRBV7-8 to TRBJ2-1; 11 positions match TRBD2. Germline values: CDR1 SGHVS, CDR2 FQNEAQ. CDR3 length equals 20 residues. V trimming: 1 base; J trimming: 1 base; junction bases outside the gene matches: 12. Written as DNA, the CDR3 is TGTGCCAGCAGCTTAGTAGTACGCCTAGCGGGGGGAGCGTCCTACAATGAGCAGTTCTTC. The encoded protein is CASSLVVRLAGGASYNEQFF.

This chain uses TRBV5-4 with TRBJ2-3; 7 bases line up with TRBD1. The germline V gene encodes CDR1 SGHNT and CDR2 YYREEE (reference sequence). V was pared by 4 bases and J by 6 bases, with 8 bases of the junction left unmatched. CDR3 size: 14 residues. The CDR3, as DNA: TGTGCCAGCAGCCACACAGGGGTATCGGATACGCAGTATTTT. It is translated as CASSHTGVSDTQYF.